This T cell receptor beta chain was recovered during a study of CD8+CD57+ T cells in acquired aplastic anemia. Study at large: Mean yield of DNA from sorted CD4+ and CD8+ cells was about 3.2 ug.

Genomic DNA, serving as template, underwent TCR beta VDJ and CDR3 profiling. TCRdb independently ran MiXCR on the reads; one entry per CDR3 protein. The table shows a few hundred thousand distinct CDR3 sequences, with around 60% occurring only once. Germline CDR1 SQVTM, CDR2 ANQGSEA. The CDR3 is 14 residues long. After removal of 2 bases from V and 7 bases from J, the junction contained 8 bases not matched to a gene. This clonotype was seen a handful of times. V is TRBV29-1 and J is TRBJ2-1; the match to TRBD2 covers 7 bases. This TCR came from a human donor in good health. The specimen sequenced was sorted CD4+, CD8+, or CD8+CD57+ T cells (not recorded which) from PBMCs. As DNA, the CDR3 is TGCAGCGTTGAACGCGCGACTAGCAGGAATGAGCAGTTCTTC. It encodes CSVERATSRNEQFF.